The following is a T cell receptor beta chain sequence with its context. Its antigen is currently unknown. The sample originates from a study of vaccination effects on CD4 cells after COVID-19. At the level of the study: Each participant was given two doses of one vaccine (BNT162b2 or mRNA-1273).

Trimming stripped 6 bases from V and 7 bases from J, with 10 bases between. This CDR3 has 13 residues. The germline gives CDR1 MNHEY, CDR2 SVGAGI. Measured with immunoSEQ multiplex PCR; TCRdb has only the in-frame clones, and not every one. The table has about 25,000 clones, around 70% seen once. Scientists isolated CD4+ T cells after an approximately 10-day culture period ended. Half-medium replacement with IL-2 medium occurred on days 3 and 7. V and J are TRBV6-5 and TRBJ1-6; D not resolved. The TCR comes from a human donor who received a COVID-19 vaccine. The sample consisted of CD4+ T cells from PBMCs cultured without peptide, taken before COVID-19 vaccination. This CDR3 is CASRAPANSPLHF. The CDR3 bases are TGTGCCAGCAGGGCCCCTGCCAATTCACCCCTCCACTTT.